These 10 T cell receptor beta chains came from one sample sequenced in a study of shared clonotypes between healthy human individuals. The assay was immunoSEQ multiplex PCR, and TCRdb's table has in-frame clones only and misses some. The table shows about 2.3 million clones, with 93% occurring only once. Sequenced sample: naive CD4+ T cells from PBMCs. Stated subset: CD45RA+ positively selected. Receptor source: a man younger than 35 in good health. Some clones in this sample may be carry-over from other donors' samples.

The genes are TRBV9 and TRBJ2-1; 10 bases are a match to TRBD2. V lost 3 bases and J lost 4; bases outside the gene matches: 7. The CDR3 totals 16 residues. Germline V CDR1 and CDR2: SGDLS, YYNGEE. DNA for the CDR3: TGTGCCAGCAGCGGAAGACTTAGCGGGAGGTACAATGAGCAGTTCTTC. This encodes CASSGRLSGRYNEQFF.

The chain couples TRBV18 to TRBJ2-7, with TRBD2 identical over 9 bases. V trimming: 3 bases; J trimming: 6 bases; junction bases outside the gene matches: 12. The CDR3 spans 16 residues. Germline V gives CDR1 KGHSH, CDR2 LQKENI. The CDR3 loop reads CASSPIAGVEEGEQYF. The CDR3 coding sequence is TGTGCCAGCTCACCTATAGCGGGAGTGGAGGAAGGCGAGCAGTACTTC.

The V call is TRBV5-4, the J call TRBJ2-7, with 8 bases matching TRBD2. Germline-derived CDR1 and CDR2 are SGHNT and YYREEE (reference sequence). The CDR3 totals 15 residues. J was trimmed by 1 base and V by 4 bases; bases with no gene match: 7. The CDR3 is CASSPDGGGSYEQYF. The CDR3 DNA reads TGTGCCAGCAGCCCGGACGGGGGGGGATCCTACGAGCAGTACTTC.

V usage is TRBV28 and J usage is TRBJ1-3; TRBD1 agrees at 7 bases. V was pared by 2 bases and J by 0 bases, with 4 bases of the junction left unmatched. CDR3 length: 16 amino acids. Germline-derived CDR1 and CDR2 are MDHEN and SYDVKM. As DNA, the CDR3 is TGTGCCAGCAGTTTACCGGGACAGATCTCTGGAAACACCATATATTTT. Translating gives CASSLPGQISGNTIYF. Full variable domain (outside the CDR3, taken from reference TRBV28 and TRBJ1-3): DVKVTQSSRYLVKRTGEKVFLECVQDMDHENMFWYRQDPGLGLRLIYFSYDVKMKEKGDIPEGYSVSREKKERFSLILESASTNQTSMYLCASSLPGQISGNTIYFGEGSWLTVV.

The V call is TRBV7-3, the J call TRBJ2-5; D remains ambiguous. This CDR3 is built from 13 residues. V was pared by 2 bases and J by 4 bases, with 8 bases between. In germline, CDR1 is SGHTA, CDR2 FQGTGA. The CDR3 loop reads CASSLWGGETQYF. CDR3 sequence (DNA): TGTGCCAGCAGCTTATGGGGTGGAGAGACCCAGTACTTC.

This sequence joins TRBV28 and TRBJ2-1, with 7 bases matching TRBD2. The trim removed 6 bases at V and 6 bases at J, leaving 11 bases unmatched. This CDR3 is 15 amino acids long. Per the germline V gene, CDR1 is MDHEN and CDR2 is SYDVKM. The CDR3 loop is CASSYTGTNFNEQFF. For the CDR3, the DNA is TGTGCCAGCAGCTACACCGGGACTAACTTCAATGAGCAGTTCTTC.

J is TRBJ2-7 and V is TRBV10-3; the D call may be TRBD1 or TRBD2 (5 bases each). The germline gives CDR1 ENHRY, CDR2 SYGVKD. There are 14 residues in the CDR3. Trimming removed 3 bases at V and 2 bases at J, with 11 bases between. CDR3 loop: CAISDRDETYEQYF. CDR3 sequence (DNA): TGTGCCATCAGTGACCGGGACGAAACCTACGAGCAGTACTTC.

This sequence joins TRBV7-9 and TRBJ2-2; TRBD1 or TRBD2 may be the D gene (5 bases each). Trimming stripped 5 bases from V and 4 bases from J, with 20 bases between. CDR1 and CDR2 from the germline V gene are SEHNR and FQNEAQ (reference sequence). This CDR3 contains 17 residues. CDR3 region: CASSPALAGGTTGELFF. The CDR3 coding sequence is TGTGCCAGCAGCCCGGCCTTGGCAGGTGGGACCACCGGGGAGCTGTTTTTT.

The gene calls are TRBV25-1 and TRBJ1-1; D not resolved. CDR3 length: 15 amino acids. Trimming shortened V by 1 base and J by 0 bases, and 9 bases separated the two germline ends. The germline CDR1 and CDR2 sequences are MGHDK and SYGVNS. CDR3: CASSEFRSLNTEAFF. For the CDR3, the DNA is TGTGCCAGCAGTGAATTTAGGAGTTTGAACACTGAAGCTTTCTTT.

The chain combines TRBV5-1 with TRBJ1-2, with D tentatively TRBD1 (5 bases). The V end was cut by 0 bases, the J end by 4 bases, with 16 bases between. The length of the CDR3 is 16 residues. Germline V CDR1 and CDR2: SGHRS, YFSETQ. The CDR3, as DNA: TGCGCCAGCAGCTTGGGGTTGGGACCCCGGGGCTATGGCTACACCTTC. Encoded protein: CASSLGLGPRGYGYTF.